These T cell receptor beta chains were read from a single sample in a study of blood T cell repertoires in COVID-19. Assay: immunoSEQ multiplex PCR; the TCRdb copy retains only in-frame clones and omits some. The data show 300,000 to 400,000 clones, with 88% seen just once and around 0.97% held by the top ten. Sequencing used PBMCs or T cells enriched from blood (not recorded which). The receptors were sampled from a woman in her twenties or thirties with acute COVID-19. CDR3s include the opening cysteine and the closing phenylalanine or tryptophan. The order of the fields is V gene, clone size, J gene, D gene, CDR3 DNA, CDR3 protein. D genes are given only for firm matches. Size values are once, few and many counts, or a class for expanded clones, and some rows have none.

>TRBV27|.|TRBJ2-7|TRBD1
TGTGCCAGCAGTTTCACCTCCGGGACAGGGACTGAGCAGTACTTC
CASSFTSGTGTEQYF
>TRBV5-4|.|TRBJ1-2|.
TGTGCCAGCAGCTTGGTTGCCCAGGGAGGATTCTATGGCTACACCTTC
CASSLVAQGGFYGYTF
>TRBV29-1|few|TRBJ2-3|.
TGCAGCGTTGAGCTCAGTGGACTCTTCACAGATACGCAGTATTTT
CSVELSGLFTDTQYF
>TRBV6-6|once|TRBJ1-3|.
TGTGCCAGCAGTTACTCGTCTTCTGGAAACACCATATATTTT
CASSYSSSGNTIYF
>TRBV5-6|.|TRBJ2-7|TRBD1
TGTGCCAGCCTTGGCCGGGACAGGGACTACGAGCAGTACTTC
CASLGRDRDYEQYF
>TRBV7-8|.|TRBJ1-2|TRBD1
TGTGCCAGCAGCCCGAAGACAGGGGGCCGCATCTTAAACTATGGCTACACCTTC
CASSPKTGGRILNYGYTF
>TRBV2|.|TRBJ2-1|TRBD1
TGTGCCAGCAGTACCGGGACAGGGGGTTTCGATGAGCAGTTCTTC
CASSTGTGGFDEQFF
>TRBV19|.|TRBJ1-6|.
TGTGCCAGTAGCCTTCGGGGGGGTAATTCACCCCTCCACTTT
CASSLRGGNSPLHF
>TRBV12-3/TRBV12-4|.|TRBJ2-7|.
TGTGCCAGCGGTCCGGTATCCTACGAGCAGTACTTC
CASGPVSYEQYF
>TRBV2|.|TRBJ1-4|TRBD1
TGTGCCAGCAGTGAAGCGGACAGGGGGAATGAAAAACTGTTTTTT
CASSEADRGNEKLFF
>TRBV19|.|TRBJ1-3|.
TGTGCCAGTAGCCATGGGGGGATCTCTGGAAACACCATATATTTT
CASSHGGISGNTIYF
>TRBV19|.|TRBJ1-1|.
TGTGCCAGTAGCCCAGGGTGGCTCATGAACACTGAAGCTTTCTTT
CASSPGWLMNTEAFF
>TRBV28|once|TRBJ1-4|.
TGTGCCAGCAGACCCCGACAGGTCTTGGCTAATGAAAAACTGTTTTTT
CASRPRQVLANEKLFF
>TRBV2|.|TRBJ2-2|TRBD1
TGTGCCAGCAGAAAGGGGGCGGCGAACACCGGGGAGCTGTTTTTT
CASRKGAANTGELFF
>TRBV9|once|TRBJ1-1|.
TGTGCCAGCCGGGGCCAGGGAGGCGCTGAAGCTTTCTTT
CASRGQGGAEAFF
>TRBV12-3/TRBV12-4|once|TRBJ1-2|.
TGTGCCAGCAGCTCAGTAAACTATGGCTACACCTTC
CASSSVNYGYTF
>TRBV11-2|.|TRBJ1-4|TRBD1
TGTGCCAGCAGCCTCCTGACAGGGACCAACACTAATGAAAAACTGTTTTTT
CASSLLTGTNTNEKLFF
>TRBV9|.|TRBJ2-7|.
TGTGCCAGCAGCGTAGGGGGGGACCGGGCCGAGCAGTACTTC
CASSVGGDRAEQYF
>TRBV5-1|.|TRBJ2-2|TRBD1
TGCGCCAGCAGAGGGACAGGGGCGGAGAACACCGGGGAGCTGTTTTTT
CASRGTGAENTGELFF
>TRBV28|.|TRBJ1-2|TRBD1
TGTGCCAGCAGCCGAGGACAGGCTTGGGCTGGCTACACCTTC
CASSRGQAWAGYTF
>TRBV19|.|TRBJ1-2|TRBD1
TGTGCCAGTAGTCCCTCCCTTTCGGTCGGGACAGGGAATCGGGGCTACACCTTC
CASSPSLSVGTGNRGYTF
>TRBV5-1|few|TRBJ1-6|.
TGCGCCAGCAGCTTGGCGGCCGGGGGTAATTCACCCCTCCACTTT
CASSLAAGGNSPLHF
>TRBV5-1|.|TRBJ2-7|.
TGCGCCAGCAGCGTTACAGGGAATCACTACGAGCAGTACTTC
CASSVTGNHYEQYF
>TRBV2|.|TRBJ2-1|.
TGTGCCAGCAGTGAAAGGGCAGGGGGGAAGTTCTTC
CASSERAGGKFF
>TRBV2|.|TRBJ1-1|.
TGTGCCAGCAGTGACCAGGGAACGACTGAAGCTTTCTTT
CASSDQGTTEAFF
>TRBV2|.|TRBJ1-2|TRBD1
TGTGCCAGCCCTTTGCAGCCGGACAGGGGGCCCTATGGCTACACCTTC
CASPLQPDRGPYGYTF
>TRBV9|.|TRBJ1-2|.
TGTGCCAGCAGCTCAGATACGTATGGCTACACCTTC
CASSSDTYGYTF
>TRBV9|.|TRBJ2-3|TRBD1
TGTGCCAGCAGCGGACGCCGGACAGGGCGGATCGCAGATACGCAGTATTTT
CASSGRRTGRIADTQYF
>TRBV5-6|.|TRBJ1-6|TRBD1
TGTGCCAGCAGCTTGGCACAGGGGGTAGCTTCACCCCTCCACTTT
CASSLAQGVASPLHF
>TRBV5-1|.|TRBJ1-1|.
TGCGCCAGCAGCCCTCCACTCGGGGTTAACACTGAAGCTTTCTTT
CASSPPLGVNTEAFF
>TRBV5-5|.|TRBJ2-3|.
TGTGCCAGCAGCTTAGGTCGGCAGGATCTTACGGATACGCAGTATTTT
CASSLGRQDLTDTQYF
>TRBV6-5|.|TRBJ1-1|TRBD1
TGTGCCAGCACCCCGGACAGGGTCACTGAAGCTTTCTTT
CASTPDRVTEAFF
>TRBV7-2|.|TRBJ2-7|TRBD2
TGTGCCAGCAGCTTAGGGCGGGGGGGGTACGAGCAGTACTTC
CASSLGRGGYEQYF
>TRBV6-1|.|TRBJ1-3|.
TGTGCCAGCAGTGACAACGGTTCCTCTGGAAACACCATATATTTT
CASSDNGSSGNTIYF
>TRBV11-2|.|TRBJ1-5|TRBD1
TGTGCCAGCAGCTCGGGACAGGGGGACCGTCGACAGCCCCAGCATTTT
CASSSGQGDRRQPQHF
>TRBV9|.|TRBJ2-7|.
TGTGCCAGCAGTGGGGGGGGCAACGAGCAGTACTTC
CASSGGGNEQYF
>TRBV14|.|TRBJ1-3|.
TGTGCCAGCAGCCAAGTGGAAGGTCTGGAGGCTGGAAACACCATATATTTT
CASSQVEGLEAGNTIYF
>TRBV4-2|.|TRBJ1-2|.
TGTGCCAGCAGCCAACCAGGGACTCTGAACTATGGCTACACCTTC
CASSQPGTLNYGYTF
>TRBV27|.|TRBJ2-7|TRBD2
TGTGCCAGCAGTTTATGGCGGGGGAACTCCTACGAGCAGTACTTC
CASSLWRGNSYEQYF
>TRBV27|once|TRBJ2-5|TRBD2
TGTGCCAGCAGTGTAACCGGGACTAGTCTTTTAGGCGAGACCCAGTACTTC
CASSVTGTSLLGETQYF
>TRBV12-5|once|TRBJ1-6|.
TGTGCTAGTGGTTTGGGCCGGCGGGATTCACCCCTCCACTTT
CASGLGRRDSPLHF
>TRBV27|.|TRBJ1-2|.
TGTGCCAGCAGCCCTCTAGCTGGGGGCAGCTATGGCTACACCTTC
CASSPLAGGSYGYTF
>TRBV7-8|once|TRBJ1-5|TRBD1
TGTGCCAGCAGCTTAGCGGCGGCAGGGGGTAGCAATCAGCCCCAGCATTTT
CASSLAAAGGSNQPQHF
>TRBV6-2/TRBV6-3|.|TRBJ1-5|TRBD1
TGTGCCAGCAGTTCGCTCGGGACAGCTAAAAATCAGCCCCAGCATTTT
CASSSLGTAKNQPQHF
>TRBV29-1|.|TRBJ2-7|.
TGCAGCGCCCTAAAACAAGGACTGACGTACGAGCAGTACTTC
CSALKQGLTYEQYF
>TRBV28|.|TRBJ2-7|.
TGTGCCAGCAGTTCATCCACCGACAGGTTCTACGAGCAGTACTTC
CASSSSTDRFYEQYF
>TRBV19|.|TRBJ2-3|TRBD2
TGTGCCAGTAGTATGACTAGCGGGGGGGCCGGGACAGATACGCAGTATTTT
CASSMTSGGAGTDTQYF
>TRBV5-5|.|TRBJ1-5|.
TGTGCCAGCAGCTTGGAATCGACAGGTTTGGCCTATAGCAATCAGCCCCAGCATTTT
CASSLESTGLAYSNQPQHF
>TRBV7-9|.|TRBJ1-2|.
TGTGCCAGCAGCTTAGAGCCAGGGGTGGATGGCTACACCTTC
CASSLEPGVDGYTF
>TRBV20-1|.|TRBJ1-2|.
TGCAGTGCTCTCCACAGGAATGGCTACACCTTC
CSALHRNGYTF
>TRBV6-4|.|TRBJ2-1|TRBD1
TGTGCCAGCAGTGAGTCGACAGGGGGGGATGAGCAGTTCTTC
CASSESTGGDEQFF
>TRBV24-1|once|TRBJ1-4|.
TGTGCCACCAGTGATTTGCAGAATGAAAAACTGTTTTTT
CATSDLQNEKLFF
>TRBV7-3|once|TRBJ2-5|TRBD2
TGTGCCAGCAGCTTCGGGGGGTCCCAAGAGACCCAGTACTTC
CASSFGGSQETQYF